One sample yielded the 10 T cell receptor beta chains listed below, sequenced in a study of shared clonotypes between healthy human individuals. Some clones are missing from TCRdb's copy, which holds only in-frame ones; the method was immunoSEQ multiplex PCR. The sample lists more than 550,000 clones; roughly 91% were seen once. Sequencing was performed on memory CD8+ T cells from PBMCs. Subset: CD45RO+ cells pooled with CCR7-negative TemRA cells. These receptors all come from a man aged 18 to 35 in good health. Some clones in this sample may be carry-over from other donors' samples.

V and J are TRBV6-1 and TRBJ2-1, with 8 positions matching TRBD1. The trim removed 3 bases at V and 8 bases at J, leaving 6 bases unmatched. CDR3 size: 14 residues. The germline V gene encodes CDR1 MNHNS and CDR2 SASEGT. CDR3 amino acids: CASSDWQGAYEQFF. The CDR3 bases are TGTGCCAGCAGTGACTGGCAGGGGGCTTATGAGCAGTTCTTC.

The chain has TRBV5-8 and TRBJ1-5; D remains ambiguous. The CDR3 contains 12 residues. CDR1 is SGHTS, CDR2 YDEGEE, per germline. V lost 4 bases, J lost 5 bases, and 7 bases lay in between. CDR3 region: CASSPEDQPQHF. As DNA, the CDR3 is TGTGCCAGCAGCCCAGAAGATCAGCCCCAGCATTTT.

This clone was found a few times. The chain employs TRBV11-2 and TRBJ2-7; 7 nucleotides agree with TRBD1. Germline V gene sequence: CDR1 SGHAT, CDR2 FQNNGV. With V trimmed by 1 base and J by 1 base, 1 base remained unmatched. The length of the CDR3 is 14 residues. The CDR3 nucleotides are TGTGCCAGCAGCTTAGGGGGACAGTCCTACGAGCAGTACTTC. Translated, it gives CASSLGGQSYEQYF.

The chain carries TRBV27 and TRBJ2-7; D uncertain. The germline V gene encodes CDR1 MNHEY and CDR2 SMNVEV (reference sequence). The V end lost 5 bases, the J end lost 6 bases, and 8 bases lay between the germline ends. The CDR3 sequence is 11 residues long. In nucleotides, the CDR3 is TGTGCCAGCAGTACCCAACGCGAGCAGTACTTC. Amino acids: CASSTQREQYF.

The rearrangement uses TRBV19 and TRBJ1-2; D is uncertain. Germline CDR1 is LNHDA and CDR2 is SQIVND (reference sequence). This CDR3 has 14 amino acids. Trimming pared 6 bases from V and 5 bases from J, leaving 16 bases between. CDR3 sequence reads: CASSTSPNWYGYTF. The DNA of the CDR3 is TGTGCCAGTAGCACCTCGCCCAATTGGTATGGCTACACCTTC.

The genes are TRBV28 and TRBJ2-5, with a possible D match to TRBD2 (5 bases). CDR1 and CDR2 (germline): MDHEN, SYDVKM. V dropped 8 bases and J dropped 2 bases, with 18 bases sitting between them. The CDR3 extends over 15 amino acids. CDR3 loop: CASGPRGPGQETQYF. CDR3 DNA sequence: TGTGCCAGCGGGCCTAGAGGGCCTGGGCAAGAGACCCAGTACTTC.

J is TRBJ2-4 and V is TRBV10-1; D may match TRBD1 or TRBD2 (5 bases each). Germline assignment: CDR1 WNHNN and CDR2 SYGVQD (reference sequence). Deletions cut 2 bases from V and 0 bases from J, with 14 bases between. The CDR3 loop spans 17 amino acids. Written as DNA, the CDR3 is TGCGCCAGCAGTGAGGGGGGTCTACTTCTAGCCAAAAACATTCAGTACTTC. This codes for CASSEGGLLLAKNIQYF.

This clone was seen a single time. This chain's CDR3 is CASSKTGDGYTF. DNA for the CDR3: TGTGCCAGTAGTAAGACAGGGGATGGCTACACCTTC. V and J are TRBV19 and TRBJ1-2; 8 bases map to TRBD1. CDR3 size: 12 residues. Germline V gene sequence: CDR1 LNHDA, CDR2 SQIVND (reference sequence). V gave up 4 bases and J gave up 6 bases; unmatched junction bases: 1.

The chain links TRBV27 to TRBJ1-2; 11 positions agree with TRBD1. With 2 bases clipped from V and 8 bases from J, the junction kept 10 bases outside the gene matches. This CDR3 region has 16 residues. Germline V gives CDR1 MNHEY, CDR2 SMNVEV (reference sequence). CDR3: CASSLLGQGGAEGYTF. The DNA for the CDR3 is TGTGCCAGCAGTTTACTGGGACAGGGGGGGGCTGAGGGCTACACCTTC.

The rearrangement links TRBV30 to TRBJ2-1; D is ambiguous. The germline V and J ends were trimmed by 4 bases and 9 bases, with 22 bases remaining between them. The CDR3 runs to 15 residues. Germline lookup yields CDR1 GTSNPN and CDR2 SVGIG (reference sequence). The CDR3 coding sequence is TGTGCCTGGATTTTAGGGTCTTCCCCTACGCTTGAGCAGTTCTTC. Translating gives CAWILGSSPTLEQFF.